The entry that follows covers one TCR beta chain sequence. This CDR3 has 15 amino acids. Germline CDR1 and CDR2: MNHEY and SMNVEV (reference sequence). Germline trimming cut 7 bases from V and 8 bases from J; bases unmatched to any gene: 14. These data belong to a study of shared T cell receptors in the human thymus. Clones were read by immunoSEQ multiplex PCR, and TCRdb kept only the in-frame ones, dropping some. The sample lists just under 550,000 clones, roughly 74% occurring once. The sample also formed part of further work on human thymus T cells. Per that study: Each of the donors was a healthy Finnish infant who was undergoing open corrective cardiac surgery for congenital heart defects. Thymic tissue was derived from resections collected during corrective heart surgery. Related research examined unrelated individuals and reported that their thymic repertoires overlapped highly.

This clonotype was obtained from a boy younger than two with a congenital heart defect. The sequenced sample consisted of thymocytes. The rearrangement uses TRBV27 and TRBJ2-1; 7 bases agree with TRBD2. As DNA, the CDR3 is TGTGCCAGCACCAAAGGTAGCGGGCCCAGGGATGAGCAGTTCTTC. It codes for CASTKGSGPRDEQFF.